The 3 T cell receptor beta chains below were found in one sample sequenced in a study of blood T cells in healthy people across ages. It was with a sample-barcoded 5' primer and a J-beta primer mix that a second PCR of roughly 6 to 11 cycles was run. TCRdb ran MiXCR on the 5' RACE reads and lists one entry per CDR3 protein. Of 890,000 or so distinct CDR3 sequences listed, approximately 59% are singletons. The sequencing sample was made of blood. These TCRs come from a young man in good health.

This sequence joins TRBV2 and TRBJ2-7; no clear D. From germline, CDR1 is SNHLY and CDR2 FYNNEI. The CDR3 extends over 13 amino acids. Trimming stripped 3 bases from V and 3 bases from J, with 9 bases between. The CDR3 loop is CASSDGWGYEQYF. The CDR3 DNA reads TGTGCCAGCAGTGATGGCTGGGGCTACGAGCAGTACTTC.

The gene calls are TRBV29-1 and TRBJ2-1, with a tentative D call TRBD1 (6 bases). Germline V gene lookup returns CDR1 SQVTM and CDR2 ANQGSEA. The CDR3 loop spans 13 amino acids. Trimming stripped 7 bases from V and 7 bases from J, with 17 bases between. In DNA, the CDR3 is TGCAGCGCCCTACAGGGATTGGGGAATGAGCAGTTCTTC. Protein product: CSALQGLGNEQFF.

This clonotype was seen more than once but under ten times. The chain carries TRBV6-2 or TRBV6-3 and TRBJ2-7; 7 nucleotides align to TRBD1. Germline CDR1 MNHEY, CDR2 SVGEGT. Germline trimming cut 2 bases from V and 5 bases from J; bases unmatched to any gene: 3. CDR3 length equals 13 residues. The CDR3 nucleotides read TGTGCCAGCAGTTACGGGACAGCACACGAGCAGTACTTC. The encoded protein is CASSYGTAHEQYF.